This T cell receptor (beta chain) was captured by sequencing in a study of blood T cell repertoires in COVID-19. About the research overall: The study drew acute and convalescent COVID-19 samples from the United States, Italy and Spain. From T cells, B-cell-depleted T cells, or PBMCs came the material, which was cDNA or gDNA.

Authors' methods: Reference gene primer amplification gave nucleated cell count estimates. Some clones are missing from TCRdb's copy, which holds only in-frame ones; the method was immunoSEQ multiplex PCR. V, J and clone size are those of that table, while D and trimming were read from the DNA. Of about 200,000 clones in the sample, 65% to 90% are singletons; the top ten hold more than 9%. V was pared by 1 base and J by 4 bases, with 7 bases between. Germline values: CDR1 KGHSH, CDR2 LQKENI. This CDR3 region has 13 residues. The TCR sequence derives from a man in his fifties with active or convalescent COVID-19. The V and J genes are TRBV18 and TRBJ2-5; D is perhaps TRBD1 (6 bases). The sample comprised peripheral blood. CDR3: CASSPRGRETQYF. The DNA for the CDR3 is TGTGCCAGCTCACCACGGGGGCGAGAGACCCAGTACTTC.